This T cell receptor (beta chain) comes out of a study of cytomegalovirus exposure and HLA in healthy donors. Study-level results: Rarity characterized most TCR sequences, yet some public TCRs appeared in many donors. When analyzed later, the rates of TCR association showed variation by HLA locus, with DRB1 the most and HLA-C the fewest. Several of the most significant clusters appeared linked to common viral pathogens, based on a later analysis.

The PCR ran on 60 Vbeta and 13 Jbeta primers. Libraries were prepared by immunoSEQ multiplex PCR; TCRdb keeps only in-frame clonotypes and omits some of them. The sample contains approximately 210,000 clones, 75% to 85% of which appear only once. In the case of this clone: Its target is not known.

The CDR3 loop spans 12 amino acids. The germline V and J ends were trimmed by 5 bases and 3 bases, with 5 bases remaining between them. CDR1 is SGHTA, CDR2 FQGNSA, per germline. These donors, healthy bone marrow donors, were studied. The clonotype was recovered from a woman between 50 and 59 years old in good health and CMV-seronegative. This sequence joins TRBV7-2 and TRBJ2-1, with D hard to call. Material for sequencing was PBMCs. The CDR3 region is CASSPNYNEQFF. The CDR3 DNA sequence: TGTGCCAGCAGCCCTAACTACAATGAGCAGTTCTTC.